This passage covers 26 T cell receptor beta chains from one sample sequenced in a study of blood T cell repertoires in COVID-19 (dated by TCRdb to the early 2020s). Library preparation used the immunoSEQ multiplex PCR assay. This is the immuneACCESS table as TCRdb keeps it, with only in-frame sequences that have V and J called. A part of the clones is gone; compared with another copy, unresolved V genes explain less than half, and the rest is unexplained. The sample table shows approximately 180,000 clones, and approximately 85% are seen once. Of the sample, 6.2% falls within the top ten clones. The sequenced sample consisted of PBMCs or T cells enriched from blood (not recorded which). All receptors come from a man aged 35 to 55 who had recovered from COVID-19.

CDR3 in amino acids: CASSLTQGESYEQYF. The DNA of the CDR3 is TGTGCCAGCAGCTTAACCCAGGGGGAGTCCTACGAGCAGTACTTC. V gene TRBV7-3 combines with J gene TRBJ2-7; TRBD1 agrees at 7 bases. Germline-derived CDR1 and CDR2 are SGHTA and FQGTGA. This CDR3 region has 15 residues. Trimming removed 0 bases from V and 1 base from J; junction bases left unmatched: 3.

The table lists this clone with a few counts. The chain couples TRBV24-1 to TRBJ1-6; no clear D gene. This CDR3 comprises 14 residues. Germline CDR1 is KGHDR and CDR2 is SFDVKD. Trimming took off 5 bases at V and 7 bases at J, with 11 bases between the two ends. The chain's CDR3 is CATSAPAANSPLHF. In nucleotides, the CDR3 is TGTGCCACCAGTGCGCCGGCGGCCAATTCACCCCTCCACTTT.

This sequence joins TRBV11-2 and TRBJ1-1; the D gene is possibly TRBD1 (6 bases). V lost 1 base to trimming and J lost 4 bases, with 13 bases between them. CDR1 and CDR2 (germline): SGHAT, FQNNGV. There are 15 residues in the CDR3. The CDR3 sequence is CASSLVGGGPTEAFF. The CDR3 nucleotides are TGTGCCAGCAGCTTAGTAGGTGGGGGCCCCACTGAAGCTTTCTTT.

The rearrangement joins TRBV7-2 to TRBJ1-4; 7 nucleotides agree with TRBD1. The length of the CDR3 is 16 residues. Germline V gene lookup returns CDR1 SGHTA and CDR2 FQGNSA. Trimming removed 5 bases from V and 7 bases from J; junction bases left unmatched: 13. The CDR3, as DNA: TGTGCCAGCAGCCTAGTGGGGACAGAGGTTTCTGAAAAACTGTTTTTT. Its protein is CASSLVGTEVSEKLFF.

The chain recombines TRBV2 with TRBJ1-3, with a weak D call TRBD1 (6 bases). Germline CDR1 reads SNHLY; CDR2 reads FYNNEI. With 5 bases removed from V and 2 bases from J, the gap between germline ends came to 22 bases. There are 18 residues in the CDR3. Here the CDR3 reads CASSLTAQGSGPGNTIYF. The CDR3 bases are TGTGCCAGCAGTCTTACAGCGCAGGGGAGCGGTCCTGGAAACACCATATATTTT.

This clone was detected only once. The chain combines TRBV27 with TRBJ1-5; D is uncertain. The CDR3 consists of 15 residues. Trimming removed 1 base from V and 8 bases from J, with 15 bases in between. CDR1 is MNHEY, CDR2 SMNVEV, per germline (reference sequence). The CDR3 nucleotides are TGTGCCAGCAGTTTATTTCGAGGTGGAGAGGAGCCCCAGCATTTT. Amino acids: CASSLFRGGEEPQHF.

The chain uses TRBV7-2 and TRBJ2-2; 12 positions agree with TRBD2. The ends lost 5 bases at V and 4 bases at J; junction bases unmatched: 5. CDR3 size: 16 residues. CDR1 is SGHTA, CDR2 FQGNSA, per germline. CDR3: CASSILAGGFTGELFF. The CDR3, as DNA: TGTGCCAGCAGCATTCTAGCGGGGGGGTTCACCGGGGAGCTGTTTTTT.

The V and J genes are TRBV4-1 and TRBJ1-5, with D maybe TRBD1 (5 bases). V shed 0 bases and J shed 2 bases, with 14 bases lying between them. The V gene's germline CDR1 is MGHRA and CDR2 YSYEKL. CDR3 length: 17 residues. CDR3 in DNA: TGCGCCAGCAGCCAAGAATTATGGGGAGGGGGCAATCAGCCCCAGCATTTT. Encoded protein: CASSQELWGGGNQPQHF.

The chain carries TRBV27 and TRBJ2-4; D might be TRBD1 (6 bases). Germline V CDR1 and CDR2: MNHEY, SMNVEV (reference sequence). V was cut by 7 bases and J by 6 bases, with 16 bases left in between. The CDR3 length is 14 residues. DNA of the CDR3: TGTGCCAGCACTGGGAGAGGGGGAAGAAACATTCAGTACTTC. Encoded protein: CASTGRGGRNIQYF.

V is TRBV11-2 and J is TRBJ2-7; tentative D call: TRBD2 (6 bases). The CDR3 spans 15 residues. The germline CDR1 and CDR2 sequences are SGHAT and FQNNGV. V gave up 1 base and J gave up 4 bases, with 14 bases separating them. The CDR3 protein is CASSLGNSGTYEQYF. In DNA, the CDR3 is TGTGCCAGCAGCTTAGGGAATAGCGGAACTTACGAGCAGTACTTC.

The chain has TRBV12-5 and TRBJ1-3; D gene ambiguous. CDR1 LGHNT and CDR2 FRNRAP come from the germline V gene. The CDR3 loop spans 14 amino acids. V lost 0 bases to trimming and J lost 3 bases, with 6 bases between them. CDR3 protein: CASGLVPNGNTIYF. DNA for the CDR3: TGTGCTAGTGGTTTGGTTCCAAATGGAAACACCATATATTTT.

The chain recombines TRBV6-4 with TRBJ1-6, with 8 bases matching TRBD1. This CDR3 comprises 15 residues. Germline V gene sequence: CDR1 MRHNA, CDR2 SNTAGT. The V segment lost 6 bases and the J segment 7 bases; nucleotides outside the gene matches: 8. The CDR3 DNA reads TGTGCCAGCAGAAGACAGGGGTTCTTCAATTCACCCCTCCACTTT. The encoded protein is CASRRQGFFNSPLHF.

This chain uses TRBV4-1 with TRBJ1-1, with 9 bases fitting TRBD1. CDR1 MGHRA and CDR2 YSYEKL come from the germline V gene. The CDR3 loop spans 14 amino acids. Trimming took 3 bases from V and 7 from J; bases not matched to a gene: 6. CDR3 in DNA: TGCGCCAGCAGCCACCGGGACAGGGAGGGTGAAGCTTTCTTT. Residues: CASSHRDREGEAFF.

The V and J genes are TRBV28 and TRBJ1-1, with unresolved D. V was trimmed by 8 bases and J by 0 bases, leaving 13 bases between them. The germline V gene encodes CDR1 MDHEN and CDR2 SYDVKM. The CDR3 has 14 amino acids. CDR3 in DNA: TGTGCCAGCCGGCCTTCGGGAGTGAACACTGAAGCTTTCTTT. It is translated as CASRPSGVNTEAFF.

This rearrangement joins TRBV11-2 to TRBJ1-2, with 8 bases aligning to TRBD1. The CDR3 is made up of 14 amino acids. V lost 5 bases to trimming and J lost 6 bases; unmatched junction nucleotides: 8. The germline gives CDR1 SGHAT, CDR2 FQNNGV. CDR3 loop: CASSGTDRVDGYTF. Written as DNA, the CDR3 is TGTGCCAGCAGCGGTACGGACAGGGTTGATGGCTACACCTTC.

V and J are TRBV6-5 and TRBJ1-1; D not certain. V was pared by 7 bases and J by 6 bases, with 12 bases between. The CDR3 extends over 12 amino acids. Germline V gives CDR1 MNHEY, CDR2 SVGAGI. CDR3 DNA sequence: TGTGCCAGCAACCCTTACGGGGCTGAAGCTTTCTTT. The encoded protein is CASNPYGAEAFF.

J is TRBJ1-2 and V is TRBV7-9, with D perhaps TRBD1 (5 bases). The length of the CDR3 is 14 residues. V was trimmed by 5 bases and J by 5 bases, leaving 15 bases between them. The germline V gene encodes CDR1 SEHNR and CDR2 FQNEAQ (reference sequence). As DNA, the CDR3 is TGTGCCAGCAGCCTCCGGGACGGGGGGTATGGCTACACCTTC. This gives the protein CASSLRDGGYGYTF.

This clone appeared a few times. CDR3 in DNA: TGTGCCAGCAGCTCCCGCGCGGCCGAGGGCTACACCTTC. As protein: CASSSRAAEGYTF. The gene calls are TRBV7-6 and TRBJ1-2, with D unclear. The CDR3 contains 13 residues. From germline, CDR1 is SGHVS and CDR2 FNYEAQ. Trimming removed 4 bases at V and 8 bases at J, with 14 bases between.

The chain recombines TRBV5-4 with TRBJ2-2; D is possibly TRBD1 (6 bases). Trimming took 3 bases from V and 3 from J, leaving 15 bases between them. This CDR3 is 16 amino acids long. The V gene's germline CDR1 is SGHNT and CDR2 YYREEE (reference sequence). CDR3 sequence (DNA): TGTGCCAGCAGCTACTGGACAGCCTGGGACACCGGGGAGCTGTTTTTT. Translated, it gives CASSYWTAWDTGELFF. Full variable domain (missing parts from reference TRBV5-4 and TRBJ2-2): ETGVTQSPTHLIKTRGQQVTLRCSSQSGHNTVSWYQQALGQGPQFIFQYYREEENGRGNFPPRFSGLQFPNYSSELNVNALELDDSALYLCASSYWTAWDTGELFFGEGSRLTVL.

The chain employs TRBV7-9 and TRBJ1-4; TRBD1 matches at 10 bases. CDR1 is SEHNR and CDR2 is FQNEAQ in the germline V gene (reference sequence). There are 17 residues in the CDR3. Losses at the gene ends were 5 bases for V and 0 bases for J; bases not matched to a gene: 6. CDR3 sequence: CASSRDRGMATNEKLFF. CDR3 bases: TGTGCCAGCAGCCGGGACAGGGGTATGGCAACTAATGAAAAACTGTTTTTT.

The chain recombines TRBV5-1 with TRBJ2-4; 10 nucleotides line up with TRBD2. The CDR3 has 16 residues. Looked up from germline, CDR1 is SGHRS and CDR2 is YFSETQ. Trimming at V came to 0 bases and at J to 9 bases, leaving 9 bases not matched to a gene. CDR3 residues: CASSLDLAGAQGIQYF. Written as DNA, the CDR3 is TGCGCCAGCAGCTTGGATCTAGCGGGGGCCCAAGGCATTCAGTACTTC. Full variable domain (rest looked up from reference TRBV5-1 and TRBJ2-4): KAGVTQTPRYLIKTRGQQVTLSCSPISGHRSVSWYQQTPGQGLQFLFEYFSETQRNKGNFPGRFSGRQFSNSRSEMNVSTLELGDSALYLCASSLDLAGAQGIQYFGAGTRLSVL.

The genes are TRBV19 and TRBJ1-4, with a possible D match to TRBD1 (5 bases). The V gene's germline CDR1 is LNHDA and CDR2 SQIVND (reference sequence). The CDR3 is 14 amino acids. V was shortened by 5 bases and J by 3 bases, with 10 bases between the two germline ends. CDR3 in amino acids: CASSDGGANEKLFF. For the CDR3, the DNA is TGTGCCAGTAGTGATGGGGGGGCTAATGAAAAACTGTTTTTT.

The rearrangement joins TRBV5-1 to TRBJ2-7, with D tentatively TRBD2 (5 bases). V gave up 2 bases and J gave up 5 bases, with 20 bases separating them. Germline values: CDR1 SGHRS, CDR2 YFSETQ. There are 16 residues in the CDR3. CDR3 protein: CASSLTVLVPGHEQYF. CDR3 DNA: TGCGCCAGCAGCTTAACCGTACTAGTCCCTGGGCACGAGCAGTACTTC.

This clone occurred a few times. The V gene is TRBV11-2, the J gene TRBJ1-2; D is uncertain. This CDR3 is 13 amino acids long. Germline CDR1 SGHAT, CDR2 FQNNGV. The V gene lost 5 bases and the J gene lost 4 bases, with 11 bases spanning the gap. The CDR3 DNA is TGTGCCAGCAGCGCGGACTCCATCTATGGCTACACCTTC. It codes for CASSADSIYGYTF. The whole variable domain, filled in from reference TRBV11-2 and TRBJ1-2, reads EAGVAQSPRYKIIEKRQSVAFWCNPISGHATLYWYQQILGQGPKLLIQFQNNGVVDDSQLPKDRFSAERLKGVDSTLKIQPAKLEDSAVYLCASSADSIYGYTFGSGTRLTVV.

The chain is built from TRBV5-1 and TRBJ1-1, with 12 bases matching TRBD1. The CDR3 spans 13 residues. V gave up 3 bases and J gave up 8 bases; unmatched junction bases: 2. Germline CDR1 reads SGHRS; CDR2 reads YFSETQ. The CDR3 nucleotides read TGCGCCAGCAGCTCCGGGACAGGGGGCGAAGCTTTCTTT. It translates to CASSSGTGGEAFF.

The chain employs TRBV27 and TRBJ2-3, with D maybe TRBD2 (6 bases). The germline V gene encodes CDR1 MNHEY and CDR2 SMNVEV (reference sequence). Trimming removed 5 bases from V and 2 bases from J, with 14 bases in between. This CDR3 region has 15 residues. The CDR3 loop reads CASSLPPGVTDTQYF. The CDR3 nucleotides read TGTGCCAGCAGTCTACCTCCGGGAGTCACAGATACGCAGTATTTT.